The 32 T cell receptor beta chains below were found in one sample sequenced in a study of blood T cell repertoires in COVID-19. Clones were sequenced by immunoSEQ multiplex PCR, and TCRdb holds only the in-frame ones, with some missing. The sample includes about 150,000 clones, more than 80% of them seen just once. Sequencing was carried out using peripheral blood. The receptors here all came from a young man with COVID-19, enrolled during active disease.

The chain joins TRBV27 to TRBJ2-2; tentatively, D is TRBD1 (6 bases). This CDR3 is 15 amino acids long. The ends were cut back, 5 bases at V and 5 bases at J, with 15 bases in the middle. Germline CDR1 and CDR2: MNHEY and SMNVEV (reference sequence). DNA of the CDR3: TGTGCCAGCAGTCACCCAGGGGTTCCAACCGGGGAGCTGTTTTTT. It translates to CASSHPGVPTGELFF.

This clone has a single count. The chain has TRBV24-1 and TRBJ1-2; 8 bases are a match to TRBD1. There are 13 residues in the CDR3. Germline V gene lookup returns CDR1 KGHDR and CDR2 SFDVKD. Trimming cost V 4 bases and J 7 bases; bases outside gene matches: 4. The CDR3 sequence is CATSDRGPGGYTF. Written as DNA, the CDR3 is TGTGCCACCAGTGACAGGGGGCCAGGTGGCTACACCTTC.

V gene TRBV11-2 combines with J gene TRBJ2-7; D is unclear. The CDR3 is 14 residues long. Trimming shortened V by 5 bases and J by 0 bases, and 11 bases separated the two germline ends. Germline lookup yields CDR1 SGHAT and CDR2 FQNNGV. The CDR3 sequence is CASSLGSSSYEQYF. The DNA for the CDR3 is TGTGCCAGCAGCCTCGGTAGTAGCTCCTACGAGCAGTACTTC.

This clone was found a few times. V usage is TRBV15 and J usage is TRBJ1-3; tentative D call: TRBD1 (6 bases). This CDR3 region has 15 residues. Germline CDR1 LNHNV, CDR2 YYDKDF (reference sequence). Trimming removed 5 bases from V and 0 bases from J, with 11 bases in between. The CDR3 DNA sequence: TGTGCCACCAGCCTTAGGGGGACCTCTGGAAACACCATATATTTT. Its translation is CATSLRGTSGNTIYF.

The gene calls are TRBV6-6 and TRBJ2-7; 8 bases fit TRBD1. V lost 7 bases, J lost 7 bases, and 15 bases stayed unmatched. CDR3 length equals 15 residues. Looked up from germline, CDR1 is MNHNY and CDR2 is SVGAGI (reference sequence). In DNA, the CDR3 is TGTGCCAGCACCAATCACGGGACAGGTGGCTTGGAGCAGTACTTC. The encoded protein is CASTNHGTGGLEQYF.

V gene TRBV13 combines with J gene TRBJ2-7; 10 nucleotides agree with TRBD1. CDR1 PRHDT and CDR2 FYEKMQ come from the germline V gene (reference sequence). This CDR3 is built from 16 residues. The V and J ends lost 4 bases and 3 bases, in that order; junction bases with no gene match: 9. The CDR3 coding sequence is TGTGCCAGCAGCTACGGGGACAGGGGACGACACTACGAGCAGTACTTC. Protein product: CASSYGDRGRHYEQYF.

The rearrangement joins TRBV19 to TRBJ2-1; 7 nucleotides agree with TRBD2. Looked up from germline, CDR1 is LNHDA and CDR2 is SQIVND (reference sequence). With 1 base clipped from V and 6 bases from J, the junction kept 9 bases outside the gene matches. The CDR3 is 16 amino acids. The CDR3 is CASSIGPRTRSNEQFF. CDR3 sequence (DNA): TGTGCCAGTAGTATAGGCCCACGGACTAGGTCCAATGAGCAGTTCTTC.

V usage is TRBV6-2 or TRBV6-3 and J usage is TRBJ1-1, with TRBD1 matching over 8 bases. The CDR3 spans 17 residues. Germline V lookup: CDR1 MNHEY, CDR2 SVGEGT. Trimming at V came to 5 bases and at J to 0 bases, leaving 11 bases not matched to a gene. CDR3 sequence: CASSVQGAGSMNTEAFF. The CDR3 DNA reads as TGTGCCAGCAGTGTCCAGGGGGCTGGATCCATGAACACTGAAGCTTTCTTT.

V is TRBV4-3 and J is TRBJ2-7; D gene uncertain. There are 13 residues in the CDR3. V gave up 1 base and J gave up 1 base, with 5 bases separating them. CDR1 and CDR2 from the germline V gene are LGHNA and YSLEER. The CDR3 loop is CASSQAGSYEQYF. The CDR3, as DNA: TGCGCCAGCAGCCAAGCGGGTTCCTACGAGCAGTACTTC.

The chain carries TRBV5-1 and TRBJ1-1; 7 nucleotides agree with TRBD1. The CDR3 extends over 13 amino acids. V lost 0 bases to trimming and J lost 7 bases; unmatched junction nucleotides: 3. CDR1 and CDR2 (germline): SGHRS, YFSETQ. CDR3 loop: CASSLGQGFEAFF. The CDR3 DNA is TGCGCCAGCAGCTTGGGACAGGGTTTTGAAGCTTTCTTT.

The chain couples TRBV7-9 to TRBJ2-5, with 13 bases identical to TRBD2. The CDR3 covers 15 residues. Germline CDR1 is SEHNR and CDR2 is FQNEAQ (reference sequence). J was trimmed by 2 bases and V by 4 bases; bases with no gene match: 1. CDR3 amino acids: CASSSGLAGQETQYF. The CDR3 region has the DNA TGTGCCAGCAGCTCGGGACTAGCGGGGCAAGAGACCCAGTACTTC. Drawing the rest from reference TRBV7-9 and TRBJ2-5, the complete variable domain is DTGVSQNPRHKITKRGQNVTFRCDPISEHNRLYWYRQTLGQGPEFLTYFQNEAQLEKSRLLSDRFSAERPKGSFSTLEIQRTEQGDSAMYLCASSSGLAGQETQYFGPGTRLLVL.

This chain links TRBV10-3 with TRBJ2-7; 10 nucleotides agree with TRBD1. The CDR3 extends over 15 amino acids. V lost 3 bases to trimming and J lost 7 bases; unmatched junction nucleotides: 9. CDR1 ENHRY and CDR2 SYGVKD come from the germline V gene. For the CDR3, the DNA is TGTGCCATCAGTGAAAGTTTTGGACAGGGGGGTGAGCAGTACTTC. Residues: CAISESFGQGGEQYF.

The V gene is TRBV14, the J gene TRBJ1-2, with 8 nucleotides matching TRBD1. V was clipped by 3 bases and J by 8 bases; unmatched bases: 8. Germline V CDR1 and CDR2: SGHDN, FVKESK. This CDR3 is 14 amino acids long. CDR3 nucleotide sequence: TGTGCCAGCAGCCAGGGGACAGGCTTCGGGGGCTACACCTTC. Its translation is CASSQGTGFGGYTF.

This clone was recorded a few times. The junction and the germline gene differ at one end; a read error may be behind it. This chain uses TRBV6-1 with TRBJ2-7; 9 nucleotides agree with TRBD2. This CDR3 spans 16 amino acids. Germline values: CDR1 MNHNS, CDR2 SASEGT. CDR3 residues: CASREGLAGISYEQYF. The DNA of the CDR3 is TGTGCCAGCAGGGAAGGCCTAGCGGGAATCTCCTACGAGCAGTACTTC.

The J gene is TRBJ1-5, the V gene TRBV13; possible D gene TRBD1, 6 bases. The germline CDR1 and CDR2 sequences are PRHDT and FYEKMQ (reference sequence). V was shortened by 6 bases and J by 4 bases, with 13 bases between the two germline ends. The CDR3 length is 14 residues. Here the CDR3 reads CASRDSKTNQPQHF. The CDR3 nucleotides are TGTGCCAGCAGGGACAGTAAGACTAATCAGCCCCAGCATTTT.

The chain is built from TRBV19 and TRBJ2-7; TRBD2 matches 7 bases. J was trimmed by 3 bases and V by 10 bases; bases with no gene match: 18. Germline CDR1 is LNHDA and CDR2 is SQIVND (reference sequence). The CDR3 is made up of 16 amino acids. The CDR3 here is CATRPNPSGAGYEQYF. In DNA, the CDR3 is TGTGCCACTAGACCCAATCCTAGCGGAGCGGGCTACGAGCAGTACTTC.

This clone has just one count. This chain links TRBV7-2 with TRBJ2-2, with unresolved D. The CDR3 length is 17 residues. Germline V gene lookup returns CDR1 SGHTA and CDR2 FQGNSA. The V end was cut by 3 bases, the J end by 3 bases, with 17 bases between. The CDR3 spells CASSFSLGAWDTGELFF. As DNA, the CDR3 is TGTGCCAGCAGCTTCTCTCTAGGAGCGTGGGACACCGGGGAGCTGTTTTTT.

The chain couples TRBV6-5 to TRBJ2-7; D gene uncertain. V lost 2 bases and J 7 bases, leaving 12 bases between the germline ends. The CDR3 is 13 amino acids. The germline CDR1 and CDR2 sequences are MNHEY and SVGAGI. CDR3 protein: CASSYGRLREQYF. CDR3 nucleotides: TGTGCCAGCAGTTACGGTCGCTTACGGGAGCAGTACTTC.

The rearrangement links TRBV9 to TRBJ2-7; TRBD2 matches 9 bases. The V and J ends lost 0 bases and 7 bases, in that order; junction bases with no gene match: 8. Germline CDR1 reads SGDLS; CDR2 reads YYNGEE. There are 15 residues in the CDR3. The CDR3 is CASSVDGGRALEQYF. Written as DNA, the CDR3 is TGTGCCAGCAGCGTAGATGGCGGGAGGGCCCTTGAGCAGTACTTC.

The chain has TRBV27 and TRBJ1-2; no clear D gene. Germline lookup yields CDR1 MNHEY and CDR2 SMNVEV (reference sequence). This CDR3 comprises 13 residues. The germline V and J ends were trimmed by 5 bases and 7 bases, with 14 bases remaining between them. CDR3 protein: CASSPRADRGYTF. The CDR3 region has the DNA TGTGCCAGCAGTCCGCGAGCCGATCGTGGCTACACCTTC.

The V gene is TRBV4-3, the J gene TRBJ2-1; 9 bases fit TRBD2. The V and J ends lost 2 bases and 6 bases, in that order; junction bases with no gene match: 5. Germline values: CDR1 LGHNA, CDR2 YSLEER. The CDR3 loop spans 15 amino acids. CDR3 amino acids: CASSQLAGLANEQFF. The CDR3 coding sequence is TGCGCCAGCAGCCAATTAGCGGGACTAGCCAATGAGCAGTTCTTC.

J is TRBJ2-7 and V is TRBV28; 10 nucleotides match TRBD1. Trimming cost V 5 bases and J 2 bases; bases outside gene matches: 6. Germline V gives CDR1 MDHEN, CDR2 SYDVKM. The CDR3 extends over 15 amino acids. CDR3: CASSTLGQGAYEQYF. In DNA form, the CDR3 reads TGTGCCAGCAGTACCCTCGGACAGGGGGCCTACGAGCAGTACTTC.

The CDR3 nucleotides are TGTGCCAGCAGCAACCGACTAGCGGGGACAGATACGCAGTATTTT. Protein product: CASSNRLAGTDTQYF. The V call is TRBV7-2, the J call TRBJ2-3, with 11 positions matching TRBD2. The junction had 4 bases not matched to a gene; V was cut back by 5 bases and J by 3 bases. Germline CDR1 is SGHTA and CDR2 is FQGNSA. The CDR3 sequence is 15 residues long.

This clone is a singleton in its sample. The chain uses TRBV10-1 and TRBJ2-1; D is unresolved. V was trimmed by 5 bases and J by 0 bases, leaving 8 bases between them. The CDR3 length is 14 residues. The germline gives CDR1 WNHNN, CDR2 SYGVQD (reference sequence). In DNA form, the CDR3 reads TGCGCCAGCAGTAAAACGAGCTCCTACAATGAGCAGTTCTTC. The encoded protein is CASSKTSSYNEQFF.

This chain links TRBV14 with TRBJ2-3; 7 bases align to TRBD2. Germline CDR1 SGHDN, CDR2 FVKESK. The V and J ends lost 1 base and 4 bases, in that order; junction bases with no gene match: 8. The CDR3 runs 16 residues. The CDR3 DNA sequence: TGTGCCAGCAGCCAAGTTCGAGCCCTAGCGGCAGATACGCAGTATTTT. Residues: CASSQVRALAADTQYF.

This chain connects TRBV15 to TRBJ2-7, with 12 bases matching TRBD2. Germline assignment: CDR1 LNHNV and CDR2 YYDKDF (reference sequence). The CDR3 is made up of 15 amino acids. V gave up 5 bases and J gave up 5 bases; unmatched junction bases: 7. CDR3: CATSGGLAGLDEQYF. The CDR3 region has the DNA TGTGCCACCAGCGGGGGACTAGCGGGTCTCGACGAGCAGTACTTC. Drawing the rest from reference TRBV15 and TRBJ2-7, the complete variable domain is DAMVIQNPRYQVTQFGKPVTLSCSQTLNHNVMYWYQQKSSQAPKLLFHYYDKDFNNEADTPDNFQSRRPNTSFCFLDIRSPGLGDTAMYLCATSGGLAGLDEQYFGPGTRLTVT.

This chain joins TRBV28 and TRBJ2-7, with a weak D call TRBD1 (5 bases). CDR1 and CDR2 from the germline V gene are MDHEN and SYDVKM. The germline V and J ends were trimmed by 8 bases and 0 bases, with 23 bases remaining between them. The CDR3 sequence is 17 residues long. CDR3 loop: CASPPKIPQGNSYEQYF. CDR3 DNA: TGTGCCAGCCCACCTAAAATCCCCCAGGGCAACTCCTACGAGCAGTACTTC. Combining the CDR3 with reference TRBV28 and TRBJ2-7 gives the whole variable domain DVKVTQSSRYLVKRTGEKVFLECVQDMDHENMFWYRQDPGLGLRLIYFSYDVKMKEKGDIPEGYSVSREKKERFSLILESASTNQTSMYLCASPPKIPQGNSYEQYFGPGTRLTVT.

This clone has just one count. The chain joins TRBV3-1 (or the pseudogene TRBV3-2) to TRBJ2-5; 9 bases line up with TRBD1. The CDR3 has 16 amino acids. Germline CDR1 and CDR2: LGHDT and YNNKEL (reference sequence). Unmatched junction bases numbered 8, after V lost 1 base and J lost 5 bases. The CDR3 DNA follows: TGTGCCAGCAGCCAAGGCCTGGGACAGGGTGAGGAGACCCAGTACTTC. Its translation: CASSQGLGQGEETQYF.

The chain links TRBV9 to TRBJ2-7, with TRBD2 matching 7 bases. The CDR3 contains 15 residues. With 4 bases clipped from V and 4 bases from J, the junction kept 11 bases outside the gene matches. Germline assignment: CDR1 SGDLS and CDR2 YYNGEE. The CDR3 DNA is TGTGCCAGCAGCCCTTGGGGGGGGGATGGATACGAGCAGTACTTC. As protein: CASSPWGGDGYEQYF.

In its sample, this clone was seen once. V and J are TRBV5-4 and TRBJ2-3, with 9 bases fitting TRBD1. With V trimmed by 6 bases and J by 1 base, 3 bases remained unmatched. The CDR3 extends over 14 amino acids. The germline CDR1 and CDR2 sequences are SGHNT and YYREEE (reference sequence). The CDR3: CASTRTGGTDTQYF. The CDR3 DNA is TGTGCCAGCACCCGGACAGGGGGCACAGATACGCAGTATTTT.

The rearrangement uses TRBV21-1 and TRBJ2-2; TRBD2 is taken as the D call from the table, unchecked against the DNA. TRBV21-1 is deemed a pseudogene. The CDR3 loop spans 14 amino acids. This CDR3 is CASRTSGRPGELFF. In DNA, the CDR3 is TGTGCCAGCAGGACTAGCGGGAGACCCGGGGAGCTGTTTTTT.

The gene calls are TRBV15 and TRBJ2-3, with 7 bases identical to TRBD2. Germline CDR1 is LNHNV and CDR2 is YYDKDF (reference sequence). This CDR3 comprises 15 residues. V shed 1 base, J shed 0 bases, and the junction held 1 base outside the gene matches. The CDR3 loop is CATSRGRGSTDTQYF. DNA for the CDR3: TGTGCCACCAGCAGAGGGCGGGGGAGCACAGATACGCAGTATTTT.